Below, 32 T cell receptor beta chains from the same sample are listed, as sequenced in a study of shared clonotypes between healthy human individuals. TCRdb keeps only in-frame clones here, not all; method: immunoSEQ multiplex PCR. Among approximately 470,000 clones listed, 70% to 80% were seen once. Input material: PBMCs. The source of these receptors is a woman aged 40 to 50 in good health. Some clones in this sample may be carry-over from other donors' samples.

The chain uses TRBV7-3 and TRBJ2-3; D may match TRBD1 or TRBD2 (6 bases each). V was clipped by 3 bases and J by 4 bases, with 20 bases between them. CDR3 length: 17 amino acids. Germline V gene data show CDR1 as SGHTA and CDR2 as FQGTGA. CDR3: CASSFKGGANLPDTQYF. The CDR3 bases are TGTGCCAGCAGCTTCAAGGGGGGAGCCAACCTACCAGATACGCAGTATTTT.

The chain combines TRBV7-9 with TRBJ2-7, with D tentatively TRBD1 or TRBD2 (6 bases each). There are 15 residues in the CDR3. In germline, CDR1 is SEHNR, CDR2 FQNEAQ (reference sequence). The ends were cut back, 5 bases at V and 4 bases at J, with 18 bases in the middle. CDR3 loop: CASSPGAGDPYEQYF. The CDR3 region has the DNA TGTGCCAGCAGCCCGGGGGCAGGGGACCCTTACGAGCAGTACTTC.

The rearrangement joins TRBV18 to TRBJ2-3; 10 nucleotides line up with TRBD2. V gave up 5 bases and J gave up 3 bases; unmatched junction bases: 17. The CDR3 runs to 19 residues. Germline V gene lookup returns CDR1 KGHSH and CDR2 LQKENI. CDR3 sequence: CASSDTASGSPSVTDTQYF. CDR3 nucleotides: TGTGCCAGCTCAGACACGGCTAGCGGGAGCCCCTCCGTAACAGATACGCAGTATTTT.

This clone occurred many times. The chain links TRBV7-3 to TRBJ2-1; TRBD1 is a possible D gene (5 bases). Germline V gene lookup returns CDR1 SGHTA and CDR2 FQGTGA. V was clipped by 4 bases and J by 8 bases, with 15 bases between them. The CDR3 sequence is 14 residues long. The CDR3 loop reads CASSWGPSGDEQFF. CDR3 nucleotide sequence: TGTGCCAGCAGCTGGGGCCCTTCGGGCGATGAGCAGTTCTTC.

This chain uses TRBV11-2 with TRBJ1-1; weak D call: TRBD1 (6 bases). The ends were cut back, 5 bases at V and 0 bases at J, with 10 bases in the middle. The CDR3 sequence is 14 residues long. Germline assignment: CDR1 SGHAT and CDR2 FQNNGV. The CDR3 coding sequence is TGTGCCAGCAGCCCCCGGACAGTGAACACTGAAGCTTTCTTT. Amino acids: CASSPRTVNTEAFF.

V usage is TRBV7-9 and J usage is TRBJ2-5, with D possibly matching TRBD2 (5 bases). The tail of the sequence fits TRBJ2-7 better, so the J call may be wrong. Per the germline V gene, CDR1 is SEHNR and CDR2 is FQNEAQ (reference sequence). The CDR3 loop spans 13 amino acids. This CDR3 is CASSLAGVYEQYF. The CDR3, as DNA: TGTGCCAGCAGCTTAGCGGGAGTTTACGAGCAGTACTTC.

This clone occurred many times. This chain uses TRBV6-1 with TRBJ2-1; the match to TRBD2 covers 8 bases. The V segment lost 1 base and the J segment 6 bases; nucleotides outside the gene matches: 8. Germline V lookup: CDR1 MNHNS, CDR2 SASEGT. This CDR3 region has 16 residues. The CDR3 loop is CASSEVRTSGGNEQFF. CDR3 DNA: TGTGCCAGCAGTGAAGTAAGAACTAGCGGAGGCAATGAGCAGTTCTTC.

The chain joins TRBV27 to TRBJ1-2; D gene uncertain. Germline V gene sequence: CDR1 MNHEY, CDR2 SMNVEV (reference sequence). The CDR3 sequence is 14 residues long. Trimming pared 6 bases from V and 4 bases from J, leaving 15 bases between. The CDR3 region is CASRNLANLYGYTF. In DNA form, the CDR3 reads TGTGCCAGCAGGAACCTCGCAAACCTCTATGGCTACACCTTC.

The J gene is TRBJ1-1, the V gene TRBV10-1; no definite D call. The CDR3 has 18 amino acids. Germline CDR1 is WNHNN and CDR2 is SYGVQD (reference sequence). Trimming removed 6 bases at V and 0 bases at J, with 23 bases between. The CDR3: CASREMSGTLPVNTEAFF. CDR3 bases: TGCGCCAGCAGGGAGATGTCAGGAACTCTCCCTGTGAACACTGAAGCTTTCTTT.

J is TRBJ2-3 and V is TRBV5-1, with 7 nucleotides matching TRBD2. Germline V lookup: CDR1 SGHRS, CDR2 YFSETQ. With 5 bases clipped from V and 2 bases from J, the junction kept 14 bases outside the gene matches. This CDR3 has 17 residues. CDR3 nucleotides: TGCGCCAGCAGGCCGTCCCAGACTAGCCGAACCACAGATACGCAGTATTTT. It codes for CASRPSQTSRTTDTQYF.

On this clone: The junction differs from germline at one of its ends, possibly a read error. The gene calls are TRBV6-5 and TRBJ2-7, with D possibly matching TRBD2 (5 bases). The CDR3 is 12 residues long. CDR1 and CDR2 from the germline V gene are MNHEY and SVGAGI. CDR3 DNA sequence: TGTGCCAGCAGCGGCAATGAGAATGAGCGGTTCTTC. Its protein is CASSGNENERFF.

The V gene is TRBV29-1, the J gene TRBJ2-3; 8 bases line up with TRBD2. Germline V gives CDR1 SQVTM, CDR2 ANQGSEA. The J segment lost 6 bases and the V segment lost 6 bases, leaving 11 bases of the junction unmatched. The CDR3 runs 14 residues. CDR3 sequence (DNA): TGCAGCGTGGGTCCTAGCGGGCTCGTGGATACGCAGTATTTT. This encodes CSVGPSGLVDTQYF.

V and J are TRBV7-9 and TRBJ1-1; 7 nucleotides match TRBD1. The CDR3 contains 14 residues. V was pared by 0 bases and J by 11 bases, with 9 bases of the junction left unmatched. CDR1 is SEHNR and CDR2 is FQNEAQ in the germline V gene (reference sequence). CDR3 protein: CASSLAGTAIGAFF. The DNA of the CDR3 is TGTGCCAGCAGCTTAGCCGGGACAGCCATTGGGGCTTTCTTT.

The chain carries TRBV2 and TRBJ2-4; 8 nucleotides align to TRBD1. CDR1 and CDR2 (germline): SNHLY, FYNNEI. J gave up 10 bases and V 3 bases, and 5 bases lay outside the gene matches. The CDR3 has 13 amino acids. CDR3 coding DNA: TGTGCCAGCAGTGACGTTCAGGGGGCAATTCAGTACTTC. The encoded protein is CASSDVQGAIQYF.

V usage is TRBV9 and J usage is TRBJ2-3; D not certain. Germline values: CDR1 SGDLS, CDR2 YYNGEE. This CDR3 is built from 15 residues. Trimming took off 0 bases at V and 0 bases at J, with 8 bases between the two ends. The CDR3 DNA sequence: TGTGCCAGCAGCGTAGATCGCGGTAGCACAGATACGCAGTATTTT. It encodes CASSVDRGSTDTQYF.

This clone was detected ten times or more. This chain uses TRBV30 with TRBJ2-3, with 7 bases matching TRBD1. Germline trimming cut 0 bases from V and 4 bases from J; bases unmatched to any gene: 4. The length of the CDR3 is 14 residues. Germline CDR1 and CDR2: GTSNPN and SVGIG (reference sequence). CDR3 DNA: TGTGCCTGGAGTGTAGGGACAGAAGCAGATACGCAGTATTTT. Residues: CAWSVGTEADTQYF.

The chain has TRBV2 and TRBJ2-3; D gene ambiguous. The V gene's germline CDR1 is SNHLY and CDR2 FYNNEI. This CDR3 region has 12 residues. V was trimmed by 2 bases and J by 3 bases, leaving 3 bases between them. The CDR3 nucleotides read TGTGCCAGCAGTGAACAGACAGATACGCAGTATTTT. This encodes CASSEQTDTQYF.

This clone was found a few times. The junction shows a germline mismatch at one end, possibly a read error. This sequence joins TRBV27 and TRBJ1-5; D might be TRBD1 (5 bases). The CDR3 covers 10 residues. Germline V lookup: CDR1 MNHEY, CDR2 SMNVEV (reference sequence). The chain's CDR3 is CASPGQVADF. DNA of the CDR3: TGTGCCAGCCCGGGGCAGGTGGCAGATTTT.

The chain links TRBV4-1 to TRBJ1-4, with 7 bases matching TRBD1. This CDR3 spans 15 amino acids. J lost 2 bases, V lost 4 bases, and 4 bases had no gene match. CDR1 MGHRA and CDR2 YSYEKL come from the germline V gene. In DNA, the CDR3 is TGCGCCAGCAGCCCCCCGGGACAGACTAATGAAAAACTGTTTTTT. It specifies CASSPPGQTNEKLFF.

The chain has TRBV9 and TRBJ2-7; D is possibly TRBD2 (5 bases). CDR1 is SGDLS and CDR2 is YYNGEE in the germline V gene. The CDR3 length is 14 residues. V shed 0 bases and J shed 5 bases, with 12 bases lying between them. The CDR3 coding sequence is TGTGCCAGCAGCGTAGCTGGCCTAGCTGACGAGCAGTACTTC. Its translation: CASSVAGLADEQYF.

The chain recombines TRBV11-2 with TRBJ1-2; tentative D call: TRBD1 (5 bases). The germline V and J ends were trimmed by 7 bases and 4 bases, with 13 bases remaining between them. The CDR3 is made up of 13 amino acids. Germline CDR1 reads SGHAT; CDR2 reads FQNNGV. CDR3 residues: CASNYGTGYGYTF. The CDR3 bases are TGTGCCAGCAACTACGGGACGGGCTATGGCTACACCTTC.

This rearrangement joins TRBV11-2 to TRBJ2-1; 8 bases fit TRBD2. The ends lost 4 bases at V and 3 bases at J; junction bases unmatched: 2. Per germline, CDR1 SGHAT and CDR2 FQNNGV. The CDR3 is made up of 14 amino acids. DNA of the CDR3: TGTGCCAGCAGCTCCGGGACTAGCTACAATGAGCAGTTCTTC. It is translated as CASSSGTSYNEQFF.

This clone has only a few counts. This chain links TRBV2 with TRBJ1-1; D not certain. Trimming took off 7 bases at V and 4 bases at J, with 13 bases between the two ends. Germline CDR1 reads SNHLY; CDR2 reads FYNNEI. The CDR3 totals 13 residues. Written as DNA, the CDR3 is TGTGCCAGCATGAGGCAAATCCCCACTGAAGCTTTCTTT. This codes for CASMRQIPTEAFF.

The CDR3 region is CASSQGQGEMETQYF. The CDR3 bases are TGCGCCAGCAGCCAGGGACAGGGGGAGATGGAGACCCAGTACTTC. This chain joins TRBV5-1 and TRBJ2-5; 11 nucleotides align to TRBD1. J lost 5 bases, V lost 4 bases, and 7 bases had no gene match. CDR3 length: 15 amino acids. Germline CDR1 is SGHRS and CDR2 is YFSETQ. The variable domain in full, with the rest retrieved from reference TRBV5-1 and TRBJ2-5, is KAGVTQTPRYLIKTRGQQVTLSCSPISGHRSVSWYQQTPGQGLQFLFEYFSETQRNKGNFPGRFSGRQFSNSRSEMNVSTLELGDSALYLCASSQGQGEMETQYFGPGTRLLVL.

A note on this clone: The sample holds other DNA sequences that translate to the same CDR3. V and J are TRBV6-6 and TRBJ2-5; 9 bases are a match to TRBD1. V gave up 6 bases and J gave up 5 bases; unmatched junction bases: 10. The germline gives CDR1 MNHNY, CDR2 SVGAGI (reference sequence). This CDR3 has 15 residues. In nucleotides, the CDR3 is TGTGCCAGCAGCCAGGACAGGGGAGGCGGGGAGACCCAGTACTTC. It specifies CASSQDRGGGETQYF.

The V and J genes are TRBV30 and TRBJ1-2; D is uncertain. Per germline, CDR1 GTSNPN and CDR2 SVGIG (reference sequence). V was trimmed by 3 bases and J by 5 bases, leaving 7 bases between them. CDR3 length equals 11 residues. Written as DNA, the CDR3 is TGTGCCTGGAGGTCGGGTTATGGCTACACCTTC. Amino acid sequence: CAWRSGYGYTF. Complete variable domain (other parts from reference TRBV30 and TRBJ1-2): SQTIHQWPATLVQPVGSPLSLECTVEGTSNPNLYWYRQAAGRGLQLLFYSVGIGQISSEVPQNLSASRPQDRQFILSSKKLLLSDSGFYLCAWRSGYGYTFGSGTRLTVV.

The chain has TRBV30 and TRBJ1-1; no definite D call. The V end lost 0 bases, the J end lost 3 bases, and 11 bases lay between the germline ends. The CDR3 runs 14 residues. Germline V gene data show CDR1 as GTSNPN and CDR2 as SVGIG (reference sequence). The CDR3 bases are TGTGCCTGGAGTGTAACTCCGAGGGACACTGAAGCTTTCTTT. It encodes CAWSVTPRDTEAFF.

This clone was detected only once. Here the CDR3 reads CASSPASSGSSYEQYF. DNA of the CDR3: TGCGCCAGCAGCCCCGCGTCCTCCGGGAGCTCCTACGAGCAGTACTTC. This chain uses TRBV5-1 with TRBJ2-7, with D possibly being TRBD2 (6 bases). Deletions cut 4 bases from V and 0 bases from J, with 17 bases between. CDR1 SGHRS and CDR2 YFSETQ come from the germline V gene. The CDR3 loop spans 16 amino acids.

The genes are TRBV7-9 and TRBJ2-5; a possible D gene is TRBD2 (6 bases). Germline V CDR1 and CDR2: SEHNR, FQNEAQ (reference sequence). The CDR3 length is 15 residues. Trimming took off 1 base at V and 5 bases at J, with 14 bases between the two ends. CDR3 sequence (DNA): TGTGCCAGCAGCTTAGAATACGGGAGAGGGGAGACCCAGTACTTC. It is translated as CASSLEYGRGETQYF.

The CDR3 region is CASSPQSATYEQYF. The CDR3 DNA reads TGCGCCAGCAGCCCCCAGTCGGCAACCTACGAGCAGTACTTC. The rearrangement links TRBV5-1 to TRBJ2-7; no definite D call. There are 14 residues in the CDR3. The germline V and J ends were trimmed by 4 bases and 2 bases, with 13 bases remaining between them. From germline, CDR1 is SGHRS and CDR2 YFSETQ.

The chain links TRBV30 to TRBJ2-3; D gene ambiguous. Deletions cut 1 base from V and 11 bases from J, with 13 bases between. The V gene's germline CDR1 is GTSNPN and CDR2 SVGIG (reference sequence). The CDR3 runs 12 residues. The CDR3 DNA follows: TGTGCCTGGAGTGCCGGCCTTTTTGGGCAGTATTTT. Protein: CAWSAGLFGQYF.

This clone appeared once. The V call is TRBV10-1, the J call TRBJ2-1; TRBD2 matches 7 bases. The CDR3 extends over 16 amino acids. V lost 4 bases, J lost 1 base, and 7 bases stayed unmatched. In germline, CDR1 is WNHNN, CDR2 SYGVQD (reference sequence). The DNA of the CDR3 is TGCGCCAGCAGTGGTGGCCTAGCGGATTCCTACAATGAGCAGTTCTTC. This codes for CASSGGLADSYNEQFF.